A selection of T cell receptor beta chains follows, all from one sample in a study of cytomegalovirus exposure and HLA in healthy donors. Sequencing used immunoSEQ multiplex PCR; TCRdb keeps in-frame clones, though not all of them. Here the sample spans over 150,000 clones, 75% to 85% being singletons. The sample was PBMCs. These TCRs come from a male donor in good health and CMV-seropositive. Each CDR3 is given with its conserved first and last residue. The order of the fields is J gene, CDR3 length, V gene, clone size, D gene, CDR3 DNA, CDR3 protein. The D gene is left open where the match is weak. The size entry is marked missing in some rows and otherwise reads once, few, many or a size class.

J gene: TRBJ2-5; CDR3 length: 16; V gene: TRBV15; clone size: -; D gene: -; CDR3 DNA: TGTGCCACCAGCAGAAGGGCGCGGGGGCCTCAAGAGACCCAGTACTTC; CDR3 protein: CATSRRARGPQETQYF
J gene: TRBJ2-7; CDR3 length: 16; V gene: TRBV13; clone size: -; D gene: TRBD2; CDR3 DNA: TGTGCCAGCAGCTTATCAGGACTAGCGGGGCTCTACGAGCAGTACTTC; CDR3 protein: CASSLSGLAGLYEQYF
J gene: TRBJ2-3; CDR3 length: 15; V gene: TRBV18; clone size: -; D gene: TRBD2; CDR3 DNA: TGTGCCAGCTTACCTACTAGCGGGACCACAAATACGCAGTATTTT; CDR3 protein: CASLPTSGTTNTQYF
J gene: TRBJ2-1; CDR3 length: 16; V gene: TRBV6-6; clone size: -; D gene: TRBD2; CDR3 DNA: TGTGCCAGCAGTTACTCGGGGAGCGGGGGGGCGGGTGAGCAGTTCTTC; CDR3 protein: CASSYSGSGGAGEQFF
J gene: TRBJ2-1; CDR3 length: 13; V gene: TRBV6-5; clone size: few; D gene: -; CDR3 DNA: TGTGCCAGCAGTCTACGAGGAGCCAATGAGCAGTTCTTC; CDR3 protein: CASSLRGANEQFF
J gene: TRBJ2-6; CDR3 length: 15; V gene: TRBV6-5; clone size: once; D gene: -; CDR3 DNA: TGTGCCAGCAGTTACATCCCCGCTGGGGCCAACGTCCTGACTTTC; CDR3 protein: CASSYIPAGANVLTF
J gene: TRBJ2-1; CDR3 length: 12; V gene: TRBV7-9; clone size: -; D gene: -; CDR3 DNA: TGTGCCAGCAGCTTAGCAGCCAATGAGCAGTTCTTC; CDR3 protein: CASSLAANEQFF
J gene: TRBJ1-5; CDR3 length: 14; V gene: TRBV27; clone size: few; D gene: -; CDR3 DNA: TGTGCCAGCAGCCCTGTAGCGCTCCATCAGCCCCAGCATTTT; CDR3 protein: CASSPVALHQPQHF
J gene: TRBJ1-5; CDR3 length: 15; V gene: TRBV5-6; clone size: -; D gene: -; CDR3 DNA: TGTGCCAGCAGCTTAGGCGGGGGGGCTTATCAGCCCCAGCATTTT; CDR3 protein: CASSLGGGAYQPQHF
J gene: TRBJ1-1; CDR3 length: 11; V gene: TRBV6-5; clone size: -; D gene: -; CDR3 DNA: TGTGCCAGCAGCCAAGGGGGATCTGCTTTCTTT; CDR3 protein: CASSQGGSAFF
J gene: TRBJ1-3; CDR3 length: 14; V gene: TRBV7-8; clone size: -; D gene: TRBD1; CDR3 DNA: TGTGCCAGCAGCATACAGGGGGCTGGAAACACCATATATTTT; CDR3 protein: CASSIQGAGNTIYF
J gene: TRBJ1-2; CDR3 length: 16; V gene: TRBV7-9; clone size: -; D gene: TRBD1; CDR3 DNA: TGTTCCAGCAGCTTAGCGGGGGACAGATTAGACTATGGCTACACCTTC; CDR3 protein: CSSSLAGDRLDYGYTF
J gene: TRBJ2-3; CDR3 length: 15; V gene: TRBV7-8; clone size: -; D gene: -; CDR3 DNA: TGTGCCAGCAGCTTAGCGAATCAAGCGGCAGATACGCAGTATTTT; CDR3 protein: CASSLANQAADTQYF
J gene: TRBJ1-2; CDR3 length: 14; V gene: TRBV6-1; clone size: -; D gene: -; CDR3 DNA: TGTGCCAGCAGTTTACAGGGTCACAACTATGGCTACACCTTC; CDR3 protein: CASSLQGHNYGYTF
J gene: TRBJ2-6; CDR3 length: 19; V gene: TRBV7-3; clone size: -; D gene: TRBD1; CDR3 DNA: TGTGCCAGCAGCTTAACCGGGACAGGGGGTGCTTCTGGGGCCAACGTCCTGACTTTC; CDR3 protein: CASSLTGTGGASGANVLTF
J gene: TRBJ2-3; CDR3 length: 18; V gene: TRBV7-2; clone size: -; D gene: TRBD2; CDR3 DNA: TGTGCCAGCAGCTTATGGGCTAGCGGGGGGGCAAGGGGAGATACGCAGTATTTT; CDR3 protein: CASSLWASGGARGDTQYF
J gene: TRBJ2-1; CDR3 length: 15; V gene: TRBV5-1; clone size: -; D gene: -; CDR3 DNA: TGCGCCAGCAGCTTGGCCAACGCGGTCGCAGGGGAGCAGTTCTTC; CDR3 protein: CASSLANAVAGEQFF
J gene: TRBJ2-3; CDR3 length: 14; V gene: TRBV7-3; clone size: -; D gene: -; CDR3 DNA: TGTGCCAGCAGCTTAGGTACAGTCACAGATACGCAGTATTTT; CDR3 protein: CASSLGTVTDTQYF
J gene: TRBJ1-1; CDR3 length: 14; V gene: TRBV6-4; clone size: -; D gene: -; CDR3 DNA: TGTGCCAGCAGAACCGCTCCAGGGAACACTGAAGCTTTCTTT; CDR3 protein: CASRTAPGNTEAFF
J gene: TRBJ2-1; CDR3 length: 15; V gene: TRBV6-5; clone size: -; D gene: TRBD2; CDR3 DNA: TGTGCCAGCAGTACCAGGAGCGGGGGAGTCGATGAGCAGTTCTTC; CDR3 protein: CASSTRSGGVDEQFF
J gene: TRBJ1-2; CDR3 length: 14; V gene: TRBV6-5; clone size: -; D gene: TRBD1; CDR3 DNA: TGTGCCAGCAGTCGTGACAGGGGGAACTATGGCTACACCTTC; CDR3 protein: CASSRDRGNYGYTF
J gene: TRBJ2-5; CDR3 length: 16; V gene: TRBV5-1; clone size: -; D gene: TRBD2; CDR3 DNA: TGCGCCAGCAGCCGCGAAGCGGGGGCCGGAGGAGAGACCCAGTACTTC; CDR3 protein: CASSREAGAGGETQYF
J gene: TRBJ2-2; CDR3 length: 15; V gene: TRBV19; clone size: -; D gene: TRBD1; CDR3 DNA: TGTGCCAGTAGTATCGGACAGGGCAACACCGGGGAGCTGTTTTTT; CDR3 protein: CASSIGQGNTGELFF
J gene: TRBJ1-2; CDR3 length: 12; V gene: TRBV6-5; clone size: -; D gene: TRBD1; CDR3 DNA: TGTGCCAGCAGAGACAGGGACTATGGCTACACCTTC; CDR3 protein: CASRDRDYGYTF
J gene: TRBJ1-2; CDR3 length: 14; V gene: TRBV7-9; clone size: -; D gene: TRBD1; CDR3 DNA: TGTGCCAGCAGCCCCAGGACAGGAGGGGTTGGCTACACCTTC; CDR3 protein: CASSPRTGGVGYTF
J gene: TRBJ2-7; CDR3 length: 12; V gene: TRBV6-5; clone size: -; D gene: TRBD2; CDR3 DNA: TGTGCCAGCAGTTCTAGCGGGGGGGGGCAGTACTTC; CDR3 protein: CASSSSGGGQYF
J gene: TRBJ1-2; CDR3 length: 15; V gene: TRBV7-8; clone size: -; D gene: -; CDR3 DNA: TGTGCCAGCAGCCCGGGCCGGGGGACTAACTATGGCTACACCTTC; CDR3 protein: CASSPGRGTNYGYTF
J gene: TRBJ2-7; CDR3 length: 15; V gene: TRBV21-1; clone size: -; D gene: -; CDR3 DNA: TGTGCCAGCAGCAAAGGCAGAATTACCTCCTACGAGCAGTACTTC; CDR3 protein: CASSKGRITSYEQYF
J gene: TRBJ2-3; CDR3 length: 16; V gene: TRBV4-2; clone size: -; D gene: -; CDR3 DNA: TGTGCCAGCAGCAAAGAAGGGAGAGAGAGCACAGATACGCAGTATTTT; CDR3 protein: CASSKEGRESTDTQYF